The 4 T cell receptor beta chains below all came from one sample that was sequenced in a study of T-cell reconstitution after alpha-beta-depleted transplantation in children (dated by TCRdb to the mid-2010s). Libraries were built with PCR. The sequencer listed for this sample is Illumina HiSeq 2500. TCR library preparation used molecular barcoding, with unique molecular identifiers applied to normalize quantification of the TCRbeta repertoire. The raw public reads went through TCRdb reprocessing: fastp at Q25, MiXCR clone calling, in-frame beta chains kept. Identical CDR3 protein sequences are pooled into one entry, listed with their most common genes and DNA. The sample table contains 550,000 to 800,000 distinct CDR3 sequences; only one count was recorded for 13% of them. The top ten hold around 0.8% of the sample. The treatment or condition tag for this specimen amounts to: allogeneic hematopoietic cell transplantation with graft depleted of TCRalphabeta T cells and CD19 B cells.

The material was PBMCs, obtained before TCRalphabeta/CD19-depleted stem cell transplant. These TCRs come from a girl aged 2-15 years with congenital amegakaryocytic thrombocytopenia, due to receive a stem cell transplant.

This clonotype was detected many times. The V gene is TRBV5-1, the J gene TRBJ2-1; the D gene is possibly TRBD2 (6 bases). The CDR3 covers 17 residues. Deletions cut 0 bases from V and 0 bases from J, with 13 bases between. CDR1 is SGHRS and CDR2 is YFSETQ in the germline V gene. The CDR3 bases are TGCGCCAGCAGCTTGGTACTAGCCCCCAACTCCTACAATGAGCAGTTCTTC. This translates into CASSLVLAPNSYNEQFF.

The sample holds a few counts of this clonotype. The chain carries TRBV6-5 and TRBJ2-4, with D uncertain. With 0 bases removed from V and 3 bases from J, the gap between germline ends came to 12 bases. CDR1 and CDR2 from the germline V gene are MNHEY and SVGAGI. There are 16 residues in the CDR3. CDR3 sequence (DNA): TGTGCCAGCAGTTACTCTTGGGCGCACCACAAAAACATTCAGTACTTC. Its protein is CASSYSWAHHKNIQYF.

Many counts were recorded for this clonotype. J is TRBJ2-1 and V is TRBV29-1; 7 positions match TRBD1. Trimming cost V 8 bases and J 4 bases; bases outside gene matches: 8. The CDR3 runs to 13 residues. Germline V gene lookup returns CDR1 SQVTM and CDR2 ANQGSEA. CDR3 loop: CSLEGTDYNEQFF. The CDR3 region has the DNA TGCAGCCTAGAGGGGACAGATTACAATGAGCAGTTCTTC.

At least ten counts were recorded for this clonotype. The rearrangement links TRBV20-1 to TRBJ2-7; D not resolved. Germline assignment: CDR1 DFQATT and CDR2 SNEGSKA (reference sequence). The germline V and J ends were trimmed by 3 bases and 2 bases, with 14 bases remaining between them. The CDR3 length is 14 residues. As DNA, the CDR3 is TGCAGTGCTAGCTCTTGGCAGGTCCCCTACGAGCAGTACTTC. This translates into CSASSWQVPYEQYF.